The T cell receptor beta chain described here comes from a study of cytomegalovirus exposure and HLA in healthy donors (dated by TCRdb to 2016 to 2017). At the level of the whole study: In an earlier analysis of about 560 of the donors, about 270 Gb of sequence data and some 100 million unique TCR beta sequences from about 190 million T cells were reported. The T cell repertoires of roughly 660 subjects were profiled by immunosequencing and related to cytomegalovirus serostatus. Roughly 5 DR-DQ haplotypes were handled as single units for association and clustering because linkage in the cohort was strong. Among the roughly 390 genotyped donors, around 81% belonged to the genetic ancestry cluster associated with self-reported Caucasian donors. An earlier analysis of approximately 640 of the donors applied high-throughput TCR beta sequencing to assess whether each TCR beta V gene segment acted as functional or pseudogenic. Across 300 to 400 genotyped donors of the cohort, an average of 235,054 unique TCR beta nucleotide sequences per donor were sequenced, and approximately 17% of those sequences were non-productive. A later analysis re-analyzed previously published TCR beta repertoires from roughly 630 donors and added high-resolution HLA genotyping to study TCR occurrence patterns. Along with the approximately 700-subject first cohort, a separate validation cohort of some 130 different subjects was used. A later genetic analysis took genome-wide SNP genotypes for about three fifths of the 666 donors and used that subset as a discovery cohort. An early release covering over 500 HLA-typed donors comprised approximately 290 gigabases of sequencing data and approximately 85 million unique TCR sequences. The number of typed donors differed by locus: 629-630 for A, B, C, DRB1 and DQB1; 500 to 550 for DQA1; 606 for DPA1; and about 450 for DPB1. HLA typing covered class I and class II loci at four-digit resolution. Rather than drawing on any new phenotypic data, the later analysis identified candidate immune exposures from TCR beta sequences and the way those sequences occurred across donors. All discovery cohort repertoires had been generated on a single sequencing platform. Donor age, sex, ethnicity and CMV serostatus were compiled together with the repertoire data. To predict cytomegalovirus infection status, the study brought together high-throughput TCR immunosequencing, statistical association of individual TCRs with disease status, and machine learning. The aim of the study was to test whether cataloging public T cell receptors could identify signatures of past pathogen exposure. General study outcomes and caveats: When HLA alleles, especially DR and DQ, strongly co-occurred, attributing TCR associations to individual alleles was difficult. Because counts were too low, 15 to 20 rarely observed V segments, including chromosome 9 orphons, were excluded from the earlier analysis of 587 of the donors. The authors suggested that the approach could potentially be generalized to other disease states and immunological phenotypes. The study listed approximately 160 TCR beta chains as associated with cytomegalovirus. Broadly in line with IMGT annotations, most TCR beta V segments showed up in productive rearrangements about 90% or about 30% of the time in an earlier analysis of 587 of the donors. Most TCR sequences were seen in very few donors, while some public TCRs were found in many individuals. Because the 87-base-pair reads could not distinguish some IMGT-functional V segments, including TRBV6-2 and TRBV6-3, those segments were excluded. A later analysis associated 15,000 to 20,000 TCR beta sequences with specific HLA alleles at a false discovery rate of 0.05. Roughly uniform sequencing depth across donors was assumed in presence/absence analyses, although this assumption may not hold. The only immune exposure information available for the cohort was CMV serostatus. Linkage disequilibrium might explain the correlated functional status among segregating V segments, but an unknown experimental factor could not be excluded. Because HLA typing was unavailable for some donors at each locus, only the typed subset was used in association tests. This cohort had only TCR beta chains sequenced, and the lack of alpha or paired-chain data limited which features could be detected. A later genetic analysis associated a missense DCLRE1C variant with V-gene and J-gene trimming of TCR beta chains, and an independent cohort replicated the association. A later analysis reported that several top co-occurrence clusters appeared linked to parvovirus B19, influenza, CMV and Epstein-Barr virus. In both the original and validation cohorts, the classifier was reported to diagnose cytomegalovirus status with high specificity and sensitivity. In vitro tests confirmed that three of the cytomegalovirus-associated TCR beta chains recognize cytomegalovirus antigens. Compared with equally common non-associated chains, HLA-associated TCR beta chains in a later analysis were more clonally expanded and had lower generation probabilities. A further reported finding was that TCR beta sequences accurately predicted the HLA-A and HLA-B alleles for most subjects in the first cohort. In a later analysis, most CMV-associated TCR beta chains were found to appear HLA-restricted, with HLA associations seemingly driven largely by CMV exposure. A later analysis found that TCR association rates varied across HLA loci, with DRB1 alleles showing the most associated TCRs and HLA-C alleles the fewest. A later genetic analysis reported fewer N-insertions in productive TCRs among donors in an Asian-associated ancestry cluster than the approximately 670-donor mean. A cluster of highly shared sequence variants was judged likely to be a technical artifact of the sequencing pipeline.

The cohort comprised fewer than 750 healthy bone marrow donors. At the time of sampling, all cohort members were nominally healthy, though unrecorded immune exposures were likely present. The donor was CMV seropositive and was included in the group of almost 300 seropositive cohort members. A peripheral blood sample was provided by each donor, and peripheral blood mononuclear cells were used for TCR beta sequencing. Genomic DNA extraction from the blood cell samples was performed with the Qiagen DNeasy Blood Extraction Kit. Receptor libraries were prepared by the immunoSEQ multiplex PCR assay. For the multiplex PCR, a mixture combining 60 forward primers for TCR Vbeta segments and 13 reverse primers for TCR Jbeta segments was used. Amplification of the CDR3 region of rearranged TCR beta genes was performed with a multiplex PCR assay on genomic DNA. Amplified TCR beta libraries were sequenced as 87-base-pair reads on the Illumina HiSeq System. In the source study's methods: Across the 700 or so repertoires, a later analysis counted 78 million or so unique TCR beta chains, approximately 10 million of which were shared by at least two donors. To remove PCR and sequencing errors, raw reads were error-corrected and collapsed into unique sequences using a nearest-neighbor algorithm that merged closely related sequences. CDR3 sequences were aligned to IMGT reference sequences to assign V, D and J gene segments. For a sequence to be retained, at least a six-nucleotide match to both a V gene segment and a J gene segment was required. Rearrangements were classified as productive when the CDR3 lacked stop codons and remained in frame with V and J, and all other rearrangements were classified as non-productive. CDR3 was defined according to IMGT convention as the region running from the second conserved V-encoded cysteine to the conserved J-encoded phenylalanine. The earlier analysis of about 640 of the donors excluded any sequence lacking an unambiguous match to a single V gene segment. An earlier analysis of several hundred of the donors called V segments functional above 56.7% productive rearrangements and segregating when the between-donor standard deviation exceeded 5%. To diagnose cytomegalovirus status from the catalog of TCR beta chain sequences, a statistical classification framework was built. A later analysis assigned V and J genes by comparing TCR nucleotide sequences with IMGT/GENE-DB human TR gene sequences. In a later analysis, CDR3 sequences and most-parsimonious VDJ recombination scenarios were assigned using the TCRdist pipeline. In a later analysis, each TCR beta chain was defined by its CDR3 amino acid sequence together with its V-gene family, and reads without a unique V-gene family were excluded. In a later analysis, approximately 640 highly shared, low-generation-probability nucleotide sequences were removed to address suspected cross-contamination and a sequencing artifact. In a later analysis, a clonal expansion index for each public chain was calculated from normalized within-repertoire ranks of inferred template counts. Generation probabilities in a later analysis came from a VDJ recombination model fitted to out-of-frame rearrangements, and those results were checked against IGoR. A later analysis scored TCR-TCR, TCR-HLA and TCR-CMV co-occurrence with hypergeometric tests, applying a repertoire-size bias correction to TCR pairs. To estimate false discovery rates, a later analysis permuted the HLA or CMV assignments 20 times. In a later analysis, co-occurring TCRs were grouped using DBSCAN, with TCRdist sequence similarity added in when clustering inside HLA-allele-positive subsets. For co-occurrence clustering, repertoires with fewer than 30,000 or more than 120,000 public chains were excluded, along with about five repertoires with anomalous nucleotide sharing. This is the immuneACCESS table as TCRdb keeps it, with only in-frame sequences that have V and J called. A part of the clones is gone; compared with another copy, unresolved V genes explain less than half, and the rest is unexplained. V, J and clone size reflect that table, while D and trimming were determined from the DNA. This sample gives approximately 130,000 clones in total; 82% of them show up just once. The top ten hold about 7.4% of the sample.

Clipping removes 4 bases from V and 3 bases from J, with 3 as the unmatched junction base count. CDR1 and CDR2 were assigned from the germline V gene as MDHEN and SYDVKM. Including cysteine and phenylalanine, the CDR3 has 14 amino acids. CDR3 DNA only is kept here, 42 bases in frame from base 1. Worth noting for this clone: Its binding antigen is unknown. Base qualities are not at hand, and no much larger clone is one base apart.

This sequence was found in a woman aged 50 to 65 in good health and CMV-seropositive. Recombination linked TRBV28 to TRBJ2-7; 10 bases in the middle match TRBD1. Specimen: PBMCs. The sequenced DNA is TGTGCCAGCAGTTCGACAGGGGGCTTCTACGAGCAGTACTTC. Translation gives CASSSTGGFYEQYF.